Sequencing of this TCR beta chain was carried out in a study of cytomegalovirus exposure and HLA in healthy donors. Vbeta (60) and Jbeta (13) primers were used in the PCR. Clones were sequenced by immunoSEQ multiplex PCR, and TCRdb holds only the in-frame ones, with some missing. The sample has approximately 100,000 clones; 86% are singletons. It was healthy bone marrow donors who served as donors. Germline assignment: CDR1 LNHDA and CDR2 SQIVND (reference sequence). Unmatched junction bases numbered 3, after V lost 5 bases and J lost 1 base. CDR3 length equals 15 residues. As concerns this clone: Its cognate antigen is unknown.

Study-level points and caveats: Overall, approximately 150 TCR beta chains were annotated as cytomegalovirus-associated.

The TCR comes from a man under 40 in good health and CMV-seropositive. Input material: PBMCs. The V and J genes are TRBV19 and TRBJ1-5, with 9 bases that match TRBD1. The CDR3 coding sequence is TGTGCCAGTAGTTTACAGGGGGCCAGCAATCAGCCCCAGCATTTT. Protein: CASSLQGASNQPQHF. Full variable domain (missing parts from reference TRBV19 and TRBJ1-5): DGGITQSPKYLFRKEGQNVTLSCEQNLNHDAMYWYRQDPGQGLRLIYYSQIVNDFQKGDIAEGYSVSREKKESFPLTVTSAQKNPTAFYLCASSLQGASNQPQHFGDGTRLSIL.